Below, one T cell receptor (beta chain) is given with its context. What it recognizes is unknown. This specimen comes from a study of CD8 T cells in Susac syndrome. Trimming left V 6 bases short and J 0 bases short, with 18 bases between. This CDR3 spans 16 amino acids. The germline V gene encodes CDR1 MDHEN and CDR2 SYDVKM. An input of about 0.5 to 1 ug of RNA was subjected to reverse transcription using random hexamers. An immunoSEQ multiplex PCR generated amplified TCR beta CDR3 products spanning 54 Vbeta and 13 Jbeta. TCRdb re-analysed the immunoSEQ multiplex PCR reads in MiXCR, keeping a single row per CDR3 protein. The repertoire includes about 130,000 distinct CDR3 sequences, about 94% of them detected once, and 0.095% to 0.15% sits in the top ten. Overall study results and limits: The TCR sequencing and HLA analysis in the study involved a relatively small number of individuals, as the study acknowledged.

This clonotype was obtained from a human donor with multiple sclerosis. Sequencing input: CD4+ T cells from PBMCs. The V gene is TRBV28, the J gene TRBJ2-7; tentatively, D is TRBD2 (5 bases). CDR3 nucleotides: TGTGCCAGCAGACCGGTTGGACTTCTGAGCTCCTACGAGCAGTACTTC. This encodes CASRPVGLLSSYEQYF.